These T cell receptor beta chains were read from a single sample in a study of blood T cell repertoires in COVID-19. Data came from immunoSEQ multiplex PCR; TCRdb stores just in-frame clones and leaves some out. This sample has some 430,000 clones, with less than 95% found just once. Sequencing used PBMCs or T cells enriched from blood (not recorded which). These receptors originate from a young man who had recovered from COVID-19. CDR3s include the opening cysteine and the closing phenylalanine or tryptophan. A D gene is named only where the DNA matches it firmly. Rows may omit the clone size; those that give it use once, few, many or a size class.

D gene: .; J gene: TRBJ1-3; clone size: .; V gene: TRBV6-2/TRBV6-3; CDR3 protein: CASSPQRRGLSGNTIYF; CDR3 DNA: TGTGCCAGCAGTCCCCAACGAAGAGGCCTCTCTGGAAACACCATATATTTT
D gene: TRBD2; J gene: TRBJ2-5; clone size: .; V gene: TRBV28; CDR3 protein: CASSLELAVQETQYF; CDR3 DNA: TGTGCCAGCAGTTTGGAACTAGCGGTCCAAGAGACCCAGTACTTC
D gene: .; J gene: TRBJ1-3; clone size: .; V gene: TRBV9; CDR3 protein: CASSVTGASGNTIYF; CDR3 DNA: TGTGCCAGCAGCGTCACAGGAGCCTCTGGAAACACCATATATTTT
D gene: TRBD1; J gene: TRBJ1-1; clone size: .; V gene: TRBV19; CDR3 protein: CASSKRGLDGTEAFF; CDR3 DNA: TGTGCCAGTAGTAAAAGGGGGCTCGATGGCACTGAAGCTTTCTTT
D gene: TRBD2; J gene: TRBJ2-7; clone size: .; V gene: TRBV3-1/TRBV3-2; CDR3 protein: CASRGLAGGSSSYEQYF; CDR3 DNA: TGTGCCAGCAGAGGACTAGCGGGAGGATCGAGCTCCTACGAGCAGTACTTC
D gene: TRBD2; J gene: TRBJ2-7; clone size: .; V gene: TRBV6-2/TRBV6-3; CDR3 protein: CASNPGGTYEQYF; CDR3 DNA: TGTGCCAGCAACCCGGGGGGGACCTACGAGCAGTACTTC
D gene: .; J gene: TRBJ1-1; clone size: .; V gene: TRBV19; CDR3 protein: CASSRTDYNTEAFF; CDR3 DNA: TGTGCCAGTAGTCGGACAGACTATAACACTGAAGCTTTCTTT
D gene: TRBD1; J gene: TRBJ1-4; clone size: .; V gene: TRBV19; CDR3 protein: CASSIRETDRDSEKLFF; CDR3 DNA: TGTGCCAGTAGTATCCGCGAAACGGACAGGGATTCTGAAAAACTGTTTTTT
D gene: TRBD1; J gene: TRBJ2-1; clone size: .; V gene: TRBV29-1; CDR3 protein: CSAESPPGQGDEQFF; CDR3 DNA: TGCAGCGCCGAATCCCCGCCGGGACAGGGGGATGAGCAGTTCTTC
D gene: .; J gene: TRBJ1-1; clone size: .; V gene: TRBV18; CDR3 protein: CASSRRTVDLNTEAFF; CDR3 DNA: TGTGCCAGCTCACGTAGGACAGTCGACCTGAACACTGAAGCTTTCTTT
D gene: .; J gene: TRBJ2-7; clone size: .; V gene: TRBV9; CDR3 protein: CASSHDRDTSSYEQYF; CDR3 DNA: TGTGCCAGCAGCCATGATAGGGACACAAGCTCCTACGAGCAGTACTTC
D gene: .; J gene: TRBJ1-5; clone size: .; V gene: TRBV19; CDR3 protein: CASSIVPGSNQPQHF; CDR3 DNA: TGTGCCAGTAGTATCGTTCCAGGCAGCAATCAGCCCCAGCATTTT
D gene: .; J gene: TRBJ2-7; clone size: once; V gene: TRBV3-1/TRBV3-2; CDR3 protein: CASSSGGEQYF; CDR3 DNA: TGTGCCAGCAGCTCCGGGGGCGAGCAGTACTTC
D gene: .; J gene: TRBJ1-1; clone size: .; V gene: TRBV7-8; CDR3 protein: CASSQQGSMEAFF; CDR3 DNA: TGTGCCAGCAGTCAACAGGGAAGCATGGAAGCTTTCTTT
D gene: .; J gene: TRBJ2-5; clone size: .; V gene: TRBV27; CDR3 protein: CASSFSGELTQYF; CDR3 DNA: TGTGCCAGCAGTTTTTCTGGGGAGTTGACCCAGTACTTC
D gene: TRBD1; J gene: TRBJ1-2; clone size: .; V gene: TRBV10-3; CDR3 protein: CAISGQGDYGYTF; CDR3 DNA: TGTGCCATCAGTGGCCAGGGGGACTATGGCTACACCTTC